Shown below are 27 T cell receptor beta chains from a single sample sequenced in a study of T cell responses to AZD1222 COVID-19 vaccine. Libraries were prepared by immunoSEQ multiplex PCR; TCRdb keeps only in-frame clonotypes and omits some of them. The sample holds about 81,000 clones, around 90% seen once. Sequencing used peripheral blood, obtained 28 days after the second AZD1222 dose. All receptors come from an adult who received the AZD1222 COVID-19 vaccine.

This rearrangement joins TRBV7-2 to TRBJ2-7, with TRBD1 matching 8 bases. This CDR3 region has 16 residues. CDR1 SGHTA and CDR2 FQGNSA come from the germline V gene. The junction had 7 bases not matched to a gene; V was cut back by 1 base and J by 2 bases. This chain's CDR3 is CASSLESAGGAYEQYF. DNA for the CDR3: TGTGCCAGCAGCTTAGAATCGGCAGGGGGCGCCTACGAGCAGTACTTC.

The chain links TRBV5-4 to TRBJ2-3; unclear D gene. Trimming pared 4 bases from V and 2 bases from J, leaving 8 bases between. Germline CDR1 and CDR2: SGHNT and YYREEE (reference sequence). This CDR3 is built from 13 residues. In nucleotides, the CDR3 is TGTGCCAGCAGCGGCCAGGTCACAGATACGCAGTATTTT. It yields the protein CASSGQVTDTQYF.

V and J are TRBV6-5 and TRBJ1-4; TRBD1 matches 8 bases. The CDR3 consists of 12 residues. Germline loops: CDR1 MNHEY, CDR2 SVGAGI. J gave up 11 bases and V 7 bases, and 6 bases lay outside the gene matches. CDR3 bases: TGTGCCAGCACCTTACAGGGGGGGAAACTGTTTTTT. Translated: CASTLQGGKLFF.

The genes are TRBV7-9 and TRBJ2-1; D is unresolved. The CDR3 is made up of 15 amino acids. Trimming cost V 5 bases and J 0 bases, with 11 bases left between them. CDR1 and CDR2 (germline): SEHNR, FQNEAQ (reference sequence). DNA for the CDR3: TGTGCCAGCAGCCCGTCGAAGCGCTCCTACAATGAGCAGTTCTTC. This translates into CASSPSKRSYNEQFF. The variable domain in full, with the rest retrieved from reference TRBV7-9 and TRBJ2-1, is DTGVSQNPRHKITKRGQNVTFRCDPISEHNRLYWYRQTLGQGPEFLTYFQNEAQLEKSRLLSDRFSAERPKGSFSTLEIQRTEQGDSAMYLCASSPSKRSYNEQFFGPGTRLTVL.

The rearrangement joins TRBV7-2 to TRBJ2-7; no firm D call. Germline-derived CDR1 and CDR2 are SGHTA and FQGNSA. Trimming removed 1 base from V and 4 bases from J, with 8 bases in between. This CDR3 has 13 residues. The CDR3 DNA reads TGTGCCAGCAGCTTAGGTTTGGGATACGAGCAGTACTTC. Translation gives CASSLGLGYEQYF.

The chain employs TRBV5-6 and TRBJ1-2, with a possible D match to TRBD1 (5 bases). Germline lookup yields CDR1 SGHDT and CDR2 YYEEEE. The CDR3 loop spans 17 amino acids. Deletions cut 4 bases from V and 0 bases from J, with 19 bases between. DNA for the CDR3: TGTGCCAGCAGCCACGACAGACACGCAACCCCTAACTATGGCTACACCTTC. Encoded protein: CASSHDRHATPNYGYTF.

The chain combines TRBV29-1 with TRBJ1-1; D might be TRBD1 (5 bases). The CDR3 sequence is 13 residues long. The germline V gene has CDR1 SQVTM and CDR2 ANQGSEA. V gave up 4 bases and J gave up 1 base, with 10 bases separating them. The CDR3 here is CSVVDTWNTEAFF. The CDR3 nucleotides are TGCAGCGTTGTGGACACTTGGAACACTGAAGCTTTCTTT.

The chain links TRBV2 to TRBJ1-6; 7 bases line up with TRBD1. Trimming at V came to 4 bases and at J to 0 bases, leaving 3 bases not matched to a gene. The germline CDR1 and CDR2 sequences are SNHLY and FYNNEI. The CDR3 loop spans 16 amino acids. CDR3: CASSGDSLSYNSPLHF. Written as DNA, the CDR3 is TGTGCCAGCAGTGGGGACAGTCTCTCCTATAATTCACCCCTCCACTTT.

This chain links TRBV13 with TRBJ2-3, with 13 bases that match TRBD2. This CDR3 is 14 amino acids long. The germline gives CDR1 PRHDT, CDR2 FYEKMQ (reference sequence). After removal of 7 bases from V and 3 bases from J, the junction contained 1 base not matched to a gene. This CDR3 is CASTTSGRTDTQYF. CDR3 DNA sequence: TGTGCCAGCACGACTAGCGGGAGGACAGATACGCAGTATTTT. The whole variable domain, remainder taken from reference TRBV13 and TRBJ2-3, is AAGVIQSPRHLIKEKRETATLKCYPIPRHDTVYWYQQGPGQDPQFLISFYEKMQSDKGSIPDRFSAQQFSDYHSELNMSSLELGDSALYFCASTTSGRTDTQYFGPGTRLTVL.

This clone was detected once. The chain employs TRBV30 and TRBJ1-4, with 7 bases aligning to TRBD1. Per germline, CDR1 GTSNPN and CDR2 SVGIG (reference sequence). V lost 1 base to trimming and J lost 5 bases; unmatched junction nucleotides: 13. This CDR3 comprises 17 residues. The DNA of the CDR3 is TGTGCCTGGAGTGGACCTTTGTGGGGACAGCCAAATGAAAAACTGTTTTTT. As protein: CAWSGPLWGQPNEKLFF. Supplemented by reference TRBV30 and TRBJ1-4, the full variable domain reads SQTIHQWPATLVQPVGSPLSLECTVEGTSNPNLYWYRQAAGRGLQLLFYSVGIGQISSEVPQNLSASRPQDRQFILSSKKLLLSDSGFYLCAWSGPLWGQPNEKLFFGSGTQLSVL.

The chain joins TRBV30 to TRBJ2-7; 8 bases agree with TRBD2. Germline V gives CDR1 GTSNPN, CDR2 SVGIG (reference sequence). The CDR3 spans 15 residues. Trimming at V came to 0 bases and at J to 4 bases, leaving 8 bases not matched to a gene. In DNA form, the CDR3 reads TGTGCCTGGAGTGTAGGGGTAGCGGGAAGGTACGAGCAGTACTTC. This codes for CAWSVGVAGRYEQYF. The full variable domain, its missing parts supplied by reference TRBV30 and TRBJ2-7, is SQTIHQWPATLVQPVGSPLSLECTVEGTSNPNLYWYRQAAGRGLQLLFYSVGIGQISSEVPQNLSASRPQDRQFILSSKKLLLSDSGFYLCAWSVGVAGRYEQYFGPGTRLTVT.

Only one count was recorded for this clone. The chain carries TRBV7-3 and TRBJ2-1, with TRBD2 identical over 7 bases. The CDR3 runs to 13 residues. The germline V gene has CDR1 SGHTA and CDR2 FQGTGA. Trimming took 6 bases from V and 6 from J; bases not matched to a gene: 5. CDR3 protein: CASSFGLVNEQFF. The CDR3 nucleotides read TGTGCCAGCAGTTTTGGACTAGTCAATGAGCAGTTCTTC. Filled out from reference TRBV7-3 and TRBJ2-1, the complete variable domain reads GAGVSQTPSNKVTEKGKYVELRCDPISGHTALYWYRQSLGQGPEFLIYFQGTGAADDSGLPNDRFFAVRPEGSVSTLKIQRTERGDSAVYLCASSFGLVNEQFFGPGTRLTVL.

In its sample, this clone was seen once. V and J are TRBV19 and TRBJ2-7, with TRBD2 matching 7 bases. Per the germline V gene, CDR1 is LNHDA and CDR2 is SQIVND (reference sequence). V gave up 4 bases and J gave up 5 bases; unmatched junction bases: 11. The CDR3 loop spans 15 amino acids. The CDR3 sequence: CASSKGGGRTNEQYF. The CDR3 DNA reads as TGTGCCAGTAGTAAAGGAGGCGGGAGAACGAACGAGCAGTACTTC.

The V gene is TRBV27, the J gene TRBJ1-1; D possibly corresponds to TRBD1 (5 bases). This CDR3 has 16 amino acids. The germline V gene encodes CDR1 MNHEY and CDR2 SMNVEV (reference sequence). Between the trimmed V and J ends, which lost 7 bases and 5 bases, there was a span of 23 bases. In DNA form, the CDR3 reads TGTGCCAGCATCGGTCCGACTGGGGGAACATATACTGAAGCTTTCTTT. Protein product: CASIGPTGGTYTEAFF.

The rearrangement links TRBV28 to TRBJ1-2; D gene ambiguous. V was cut by 4 bases and J by 5 bases, with 14 bases left in between. The CDR3 runs to 14 residues. Germline V gives CDR1 MDHEN, CDR2 SYDVKM. The chain's CDR3 is CASSSVPSSYGYTF. CDR3 DNA sequence: TGTGCCAGCAGTTCAGTCCCCTCCTCTTATGGCTACACCTTC.

J is TRBJ1-3 and V is TRBV4-1; D may be TRBD1 (6 bases). The CDR3 is made up of 16 amino acids. The V and J ends lost 7 bases and 4 bases respectively, with 20 bases between them. From germline, CDR1 is MGHRA and CDR2 YSYEKL. CDR3 DNA sequence: TGCGCCAGCACAGCCAAAACTACAGGGACCGGAAACACCATATATTTT. It codes for CASTAKTTGTGNTIYF.

This clone was seen just once. The V call is TRBV2, the J call TRBJ1-4; D gene unclear. The CDR3 contains 15 residues. Germline V gene lookup returns CDR1 SNHLY and CDR2 FYNNEI. The germline V and J ends were trimmed by 2 bases and 4 bases, with 11 bases remaining between them. Written as DNA, the CDR3 is TGTGCCAGCAGTGAATTGGGTGGGAATAATGAAAAACTGTTTTTT. Its protein is CASSELGGNNEKLFF.

The chain uses TRBV28 and TRBJ1-6; 9 nucleotides align to TRBD1. CDR3 length: 16 amino acids. J lost 2 bases, V lost 7 bases, and 6 bases had no gene match. The germline gives CDR1 MDHEN, CDR2 SYDVKM. CDR3 in amino acids: CASTHRGLTYNSPLHF. The DNA for the CDR3 is TGTGCCAGCACCCACAGGGGGCTGACCTATAATTCACCCCTCCACTTT. The full variable domain, its missing parts supplied by reference TRBV28 and TRBJ1-6, is DVKVTQSSRYLVKRTGEKVFLECVQDMDHENMFWYRQDPGLGLRLIYFSYDVKMKEKGDIPEGYSVSREKKERFSLILESASTNQTSMYLCASTHRGLTYNSPLHFGNGTRLTVT.

This CDR3 reads CASSPGTGGSYEQYF. In DNA, the CDR3 is TGTGCCAGCAGCCCCGGGACAGGGGGCTCCTACGAGCAGTACTTC. This chain links TRBV7-9 with TRBJ2-7, with 11 positions matching TRBD1. J lost 0 bases, V lost 5 bases, and 3 bases had no gene match. Germline lookup yields CDR1 SEHNR and CDR2 FQNEAQ (reference sequence). The CDR3 spans 15 residues.

The chain carries TRBV29-1 and TRBJ2-3; TRBD1 agrees at 10 bases. With V trimmed by 4 bases and J by 3 bases, 1 base remained unmatched. Germline assignment: CDR1 SQVTM and CDR2 ANQGSEA. This CDR3 is 13 amino acids long. CDR3 DNA: TGCAGCGTTGCGGGACAGGGGACAGATACGCAGTATTTT. Protein: CSVAGQGTDTQYF.

J is TRBJ1-6 and V is TRBV4-2; unclear D gene. The germline V and J ends were trimmed by 4 bases and 0 bases, with 7 bases remaining between them. The germline V gene encodes CDR1 LGHNA and CDR2 YNFKEQ. The CDR3 sequence is 15 residues long. The CDR3 here is CASSRDNSYNSPLHF. CDR3 bases: TGTGCCAGCAGCCGGGATAACTCCTATAATTCACCCCTCCACTTT.

The table lists this clone with a count of one. The chain couples TRBV7-8 to TRBJ2-1; 14 bases match TRBD2. The V gene's germline CDR1 is SGHVS and CDR2 FQNEAQ. The CDR3 loop spans 18 amino acids. V lost 7 bases and J lost 2; bases outside the gene matches: 10. The CDR3 loop is CASTTGTSGSSTYNEQFF. CDR3 nucleotide sequence: TGTGCCAGCACTACCGGGACTAGCGGGAGTAGCACCTACAATGAGCAGTTCTTC.

Worth noting for this clone: Other DNA sequences in this sample translate to the same CDR3. CDR3 protein: CASSSGTSGIYEQYF. CDR3 in DNA: TGTGCCAGCAGCTCCGGGACTAGCGGGATCTACGAGCAGTACTTC. The chain links TRBV7-9 to TRBJ2-7; 13 bases map to TRBD2. Germline V lookup: CDR1 SEHNR, CDR2 FQNEAQ (reference sequence). The CDR3 loop spans 15 amino acids. The V segment lost 4 bases and the J segment 3 bases; nucleotides outside the gene matches: 3.

The chain employs TRBV19 and TRBJ1-1; perhaps TRBD1 as D (5 bases). The length of the CDR3 is 13 residues. CDR1 is LNHDA, CDR2 SQIVND, per germline (reference sequence). Trimming removed 5 bases at V and 5 bases at J, with 12 bases between. The CDR3 sequence is CASSSRVRTEAFF. DNA for the CDR3: TGTGCCAGTAGTTCCAGGGTGAGAACTGAAGCTTTCTTT.

This clone was seen a single time. The chain uses TRBV7-9 and TRBJ2-3; 14 bases match TRBD2. Looked up from germline, CDR1 is SEHNR and CDR2 is FQNEAQ (reference sequence). The junction had 6 bases not matched to a gene; V was cut back by 6 bases and J by 4 bases. The CDR3 contains 16 residues. DNA for the CDR3: TGTGCCAGCAGTCGGACTAGCGGGAGGCCTTCAGATACGCAGTATTTT. Its protein is CASSRTSGRPSDTQYF.

The chain is built from TRBV12-3 or TRBV12-4 and TRBJ2-2; no reliable D call. The CDR3 totals 13 residues. The germline V and J ends were trimmed by 1 base and 6 bases, with 6 bases remaining between them. CDR3 residues: CASSLEIAGELFF. CDR3 bases: TGTGCCAGCAGTTTAGAGATTGCCGGGGAGCTGTTTTTT.

This clone turned up a few times. This chain links TRBV5-1 with TRBJ1-6; D remains unclear. Germline CDR1 reads SGHRS; CDR2 reads YFSETQ. The CDR3 runs 16 residues. Between the trimmed V and J ends, which lost 3 bases and 5 bases, there was a span of 15 bases. The CDR3 DNA is TGCGCCAGCAGCTCCGCAGGCCCGGAAAATAATTCACCCCTCCACTTT. Translating it yields CASSSAGPENNSPLHF.